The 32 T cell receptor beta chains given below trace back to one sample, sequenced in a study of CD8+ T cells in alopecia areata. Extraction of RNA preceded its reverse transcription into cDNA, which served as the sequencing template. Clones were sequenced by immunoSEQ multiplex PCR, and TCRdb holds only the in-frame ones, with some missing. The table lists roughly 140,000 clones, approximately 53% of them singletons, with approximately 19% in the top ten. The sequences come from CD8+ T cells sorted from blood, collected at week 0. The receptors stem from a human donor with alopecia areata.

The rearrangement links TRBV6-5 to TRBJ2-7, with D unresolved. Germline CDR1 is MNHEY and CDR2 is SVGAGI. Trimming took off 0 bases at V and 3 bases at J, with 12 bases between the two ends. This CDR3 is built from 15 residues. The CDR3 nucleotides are TGTGCCAGCAGTTACTCAGAGGTTCCCAACTACGAGCAGTACTTC. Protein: CASSYSEVPNYEQYF.

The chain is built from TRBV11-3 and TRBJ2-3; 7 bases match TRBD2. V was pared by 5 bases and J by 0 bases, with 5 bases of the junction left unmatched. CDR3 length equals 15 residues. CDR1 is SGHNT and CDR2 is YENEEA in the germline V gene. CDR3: CASSPKRGSTDTQYF. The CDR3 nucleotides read TGTGCCAGCAGCCCCAAGCGGGGAAGCACAGATACGCAGTATTTT. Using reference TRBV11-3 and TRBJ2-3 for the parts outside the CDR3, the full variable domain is EAGVVQSPRYKIIEKKQPVAFWCNPISGHNTLYWYLQNLGQGPELLIRYENEEAVDDSQLPKDRFSAERLKGVDSTLKIQPAELGDSAVYLCASSPKRGSTDTQYFGPGTRLTVL.

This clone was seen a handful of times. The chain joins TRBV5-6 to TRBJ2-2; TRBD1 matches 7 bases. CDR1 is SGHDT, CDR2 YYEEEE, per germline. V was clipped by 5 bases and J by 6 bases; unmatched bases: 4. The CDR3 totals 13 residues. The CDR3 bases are TGTGCCAGCAGGACTACAGGGGCCGGGGAGCTGTTTTTT. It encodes CASRTTGAGELFF.

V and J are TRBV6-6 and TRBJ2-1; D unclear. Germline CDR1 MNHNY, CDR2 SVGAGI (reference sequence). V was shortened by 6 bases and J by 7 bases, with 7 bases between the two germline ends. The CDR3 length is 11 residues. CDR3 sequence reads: CASRDTNEQFF. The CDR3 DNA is TGTGCCAGCAGGGATACGAATGAGCAGTTCTTC.

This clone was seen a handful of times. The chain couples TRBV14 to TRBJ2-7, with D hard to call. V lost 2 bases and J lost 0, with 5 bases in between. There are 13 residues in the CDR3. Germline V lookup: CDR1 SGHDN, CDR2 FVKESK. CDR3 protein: CASSQRISYEQYF. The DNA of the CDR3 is TGTGCCAGCAGCCAACGTATCTCCTACGAGCAGTACTTC.

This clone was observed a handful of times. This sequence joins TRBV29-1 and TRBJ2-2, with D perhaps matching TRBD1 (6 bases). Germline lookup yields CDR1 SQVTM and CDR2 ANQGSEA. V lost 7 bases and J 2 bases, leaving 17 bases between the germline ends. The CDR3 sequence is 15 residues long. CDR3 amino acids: CSAPRGSGNTGELFF. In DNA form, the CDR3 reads TGCAGCGCCCCCAGGGGATCGGGAAACACCGGGGAGCTGTTTTTT.

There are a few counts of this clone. CDR3 amino acids: CATSNRQAYEQYF. The CDR3 DNA reads TGTGCCACCAGCAACCGACAGGCCTACGAGCAGTACTTC. The chain joins TRBV15 to TRBJ2-7; maybe TRBD1 (6 bases). Germline CDR1 reads LNHNV; CDR2 reads YYDKDF (reference sequence). V lost 4 bases and J 2 bases, leaving 9 bases between the germline ends. The CDR3 is 13 amino acids.

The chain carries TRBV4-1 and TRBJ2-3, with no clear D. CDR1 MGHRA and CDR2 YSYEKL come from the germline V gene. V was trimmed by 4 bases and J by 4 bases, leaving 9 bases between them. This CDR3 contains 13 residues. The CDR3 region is CASSREIADTQYF. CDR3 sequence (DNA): TGCGCCAGCAGCCGAGAGATCGCAGATACGCAGTATTTT.

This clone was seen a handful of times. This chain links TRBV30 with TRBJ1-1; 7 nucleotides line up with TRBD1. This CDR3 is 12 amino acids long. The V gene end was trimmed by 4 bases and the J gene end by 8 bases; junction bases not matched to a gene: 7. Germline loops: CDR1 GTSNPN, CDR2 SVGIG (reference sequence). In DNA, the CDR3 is TGTGCCTGGAAAGGGACAGAGAACGAAGCTTTCTTT. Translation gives CAWKGTENEAFF.

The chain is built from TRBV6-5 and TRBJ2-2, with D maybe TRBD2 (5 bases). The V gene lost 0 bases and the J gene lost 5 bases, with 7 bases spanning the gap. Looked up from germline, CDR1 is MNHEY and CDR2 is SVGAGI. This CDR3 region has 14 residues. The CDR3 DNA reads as TGTGCCAGCAGTTACTCCCGAGGGACCGGGGAGCTGTTTTTT. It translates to CASSYSRGTGELFF.

The CDR3 sequence is CASSLTARAMNTEAFF. The CDR3 DNA is TGTGCCAGCAGCTTAACCGCCCGGGCTATGAACACTGAAGCTTTCTTT. J is TRBJ1-1 and V is TRBV7-3; D is uncertain. Germline loops: CDR1 SGHTA, CDR2 FQGTGA. The CDR3 has 16 residues. V dropped 0 bases and J dropped 0 bases, with 11 bases sitting between them.

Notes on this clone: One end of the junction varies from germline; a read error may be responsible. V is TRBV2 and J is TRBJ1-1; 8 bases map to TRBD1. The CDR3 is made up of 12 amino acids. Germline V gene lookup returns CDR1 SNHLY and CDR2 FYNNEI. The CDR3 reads CASSEHEDRAPF. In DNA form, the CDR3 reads TGTGCCAGCAGTGAACATGAGGACAGGGCACCCTTT.

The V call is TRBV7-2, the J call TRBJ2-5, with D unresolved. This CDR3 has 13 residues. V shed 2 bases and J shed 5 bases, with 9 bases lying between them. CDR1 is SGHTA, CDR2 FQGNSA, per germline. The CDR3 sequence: CASSLFKAETQYF. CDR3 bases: TGTGCCAGCAGCTTATTCAAGGCGGAGACCCAGTACTTC.

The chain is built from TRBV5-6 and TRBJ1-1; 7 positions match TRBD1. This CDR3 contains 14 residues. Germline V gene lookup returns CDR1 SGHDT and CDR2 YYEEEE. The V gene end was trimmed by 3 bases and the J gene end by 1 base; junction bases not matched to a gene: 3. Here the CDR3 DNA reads TGTGCCAGCAGCTATGGGACAGCGAACACTGAAGCTTTCTTT. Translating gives CASSYGTANTEAFF.

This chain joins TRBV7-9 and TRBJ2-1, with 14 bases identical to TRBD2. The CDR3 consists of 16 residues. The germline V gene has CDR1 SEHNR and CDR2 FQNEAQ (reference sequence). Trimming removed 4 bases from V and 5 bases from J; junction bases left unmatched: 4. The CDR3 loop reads CASSWTSGGFHNEQFF. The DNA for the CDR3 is TGTGCCAGCAGCTGGACTAGCGGGGGGTTCCACAATGAGCAGTTCTTC.

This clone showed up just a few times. The DNA of the CDR3 is TGCGCCAGCACTAGCGGGGGGGCCGGAGATACGCAGTATTTT. As protein: CASTSGGAGDTQYF. This chain links TRBV4-3 with TRBJ2-3; TRBD2 aligns across 12 bases. Germline V gene sequence: CDR1 LGHNA, CDR2 YSLEER. The ends lost 7 bases at V and 5 bases at J; junction bases unmatched: 4. This CDR3 spans 14 amino acids.

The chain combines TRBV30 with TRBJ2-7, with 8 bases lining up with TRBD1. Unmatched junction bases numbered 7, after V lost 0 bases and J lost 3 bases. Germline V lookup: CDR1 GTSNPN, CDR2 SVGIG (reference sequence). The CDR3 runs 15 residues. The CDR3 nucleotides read TGTGCCTGGAGTGTAGGGACAGGCGCGTTCTACGAGCAGTACTTC. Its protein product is CAWSVGTGAFYEQYF.

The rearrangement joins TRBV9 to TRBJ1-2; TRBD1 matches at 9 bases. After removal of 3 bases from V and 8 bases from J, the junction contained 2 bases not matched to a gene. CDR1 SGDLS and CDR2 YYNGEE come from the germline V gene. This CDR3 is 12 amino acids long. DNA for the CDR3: TGTGCCAGCAGCGGGACAGGGGTCGGCTACACCTTC. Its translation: CASSGTGVGYTF.

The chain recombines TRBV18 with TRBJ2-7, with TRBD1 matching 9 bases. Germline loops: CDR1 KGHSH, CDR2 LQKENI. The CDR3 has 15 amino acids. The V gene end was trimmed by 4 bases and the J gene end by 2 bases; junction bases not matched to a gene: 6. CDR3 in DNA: TGTGCCAGCTCACTACCGGACAGGGGCCCCTACGAGCAGTACTTC. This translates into CASSLPDRGPYEQYF.

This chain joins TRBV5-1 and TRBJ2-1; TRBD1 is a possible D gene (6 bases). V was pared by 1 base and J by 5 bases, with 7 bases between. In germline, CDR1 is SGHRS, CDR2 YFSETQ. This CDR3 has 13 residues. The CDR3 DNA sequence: TGCGCCAGCAGCTTGACAGGGAACAATGAGCAGTTCTTC. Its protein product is CASSLTGNNEQFF.

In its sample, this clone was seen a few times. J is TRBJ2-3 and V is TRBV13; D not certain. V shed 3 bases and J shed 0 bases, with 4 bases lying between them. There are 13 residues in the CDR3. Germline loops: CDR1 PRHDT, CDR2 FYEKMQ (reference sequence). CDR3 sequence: CASSFESTDTQYF. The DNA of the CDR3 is TGTGCCAGCAGCTTTGAAAGCACAGATACGCAGTATTTT.

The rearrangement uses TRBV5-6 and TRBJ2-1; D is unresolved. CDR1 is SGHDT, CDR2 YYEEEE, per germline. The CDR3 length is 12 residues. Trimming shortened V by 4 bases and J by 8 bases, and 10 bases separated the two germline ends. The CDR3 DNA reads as TGTGCCAGCAGCCAACTTTTTGATGAGCAGTTCTTC. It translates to CASSQLFDEQFF.

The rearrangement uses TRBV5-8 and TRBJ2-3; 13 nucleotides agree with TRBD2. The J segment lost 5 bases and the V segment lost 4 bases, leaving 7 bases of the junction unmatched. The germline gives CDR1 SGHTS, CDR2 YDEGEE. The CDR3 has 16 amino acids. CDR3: CASSRELAGGRDTQYF. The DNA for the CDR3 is TGTGCCAGCAGCCGCGAACTAGCGGGGGGGCGAGATACGCAGTATTTT.

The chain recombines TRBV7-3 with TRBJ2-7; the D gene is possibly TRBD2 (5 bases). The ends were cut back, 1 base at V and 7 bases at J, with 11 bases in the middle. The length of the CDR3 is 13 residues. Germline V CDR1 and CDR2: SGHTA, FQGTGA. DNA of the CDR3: TGTGCCAGCAGCTTAAATTTGGGGAGTGAGCAGTACTTC. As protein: CASSLNLGSEQYF.

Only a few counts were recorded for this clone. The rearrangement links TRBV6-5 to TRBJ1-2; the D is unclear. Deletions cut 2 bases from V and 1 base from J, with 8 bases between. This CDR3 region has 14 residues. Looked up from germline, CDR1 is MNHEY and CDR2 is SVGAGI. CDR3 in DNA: TGTGCCAGCAGTTACGGACCCGTTAACTATGGCTACACCTTC. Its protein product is CASSYGPVNYGYTF.

CDR3 region: CSVSLRGGAYNEQFF. CDR3 nucleotide sequence: TGCAGCGTCAGCCTCCGGGGGGGCGCGTACAATGAGCAGTTCTTC. The J gene is TRBJ2-1, the V gene TRBV29-1, with 8 bases aligning to TRBD2. Germline V gives CDR1 SQVTM, CDR2 ANQGSEA. The CDR3 contains 15 residues. The V and J ends lost 6 bases and 4 bases, in that order; junction bases with no gene match: 11.

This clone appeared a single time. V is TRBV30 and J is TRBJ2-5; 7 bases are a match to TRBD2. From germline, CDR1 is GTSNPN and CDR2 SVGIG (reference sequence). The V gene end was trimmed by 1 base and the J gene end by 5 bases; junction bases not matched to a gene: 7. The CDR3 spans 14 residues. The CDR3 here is CAWSGGRGAETQYF. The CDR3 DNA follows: TGTGCCTGGAGTGGAGGGAGGGGTGCGGAGACCCAGTACTTC.

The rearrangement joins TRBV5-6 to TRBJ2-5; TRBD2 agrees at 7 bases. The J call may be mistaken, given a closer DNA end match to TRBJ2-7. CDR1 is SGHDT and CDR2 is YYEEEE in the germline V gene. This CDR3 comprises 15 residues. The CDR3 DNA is TGTGCCAGCAGTTCTCTAGCGGAATCCTCCTACGAGCAGTACTTC. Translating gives CASSSLAESSYEQYF.

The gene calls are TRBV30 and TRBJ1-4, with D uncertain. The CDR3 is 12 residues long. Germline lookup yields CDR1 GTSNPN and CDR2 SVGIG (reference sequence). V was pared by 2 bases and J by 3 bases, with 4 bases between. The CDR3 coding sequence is TGTGCCTGGAGTTATTCTAATGAAAAACTGTTTTTT. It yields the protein CAWSYSNEKLFF.

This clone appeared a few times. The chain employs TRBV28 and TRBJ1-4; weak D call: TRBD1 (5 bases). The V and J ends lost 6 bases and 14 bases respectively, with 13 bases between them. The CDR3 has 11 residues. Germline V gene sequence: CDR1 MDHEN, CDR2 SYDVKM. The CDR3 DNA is TGTGCCAGCAGGGGGGGGAGAAACCTGTTTTTT. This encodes CASRGGRNLFF.

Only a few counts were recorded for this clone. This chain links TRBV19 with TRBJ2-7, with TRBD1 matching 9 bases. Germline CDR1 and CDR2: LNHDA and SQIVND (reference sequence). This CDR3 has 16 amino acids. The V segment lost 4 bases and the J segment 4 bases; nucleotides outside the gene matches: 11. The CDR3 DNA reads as TGTGCCAGTAGTAAGGGACCGGGACAGGGTCCGTACGAGCAGTACTTC. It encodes CASSKGPGQGPYEQYF.

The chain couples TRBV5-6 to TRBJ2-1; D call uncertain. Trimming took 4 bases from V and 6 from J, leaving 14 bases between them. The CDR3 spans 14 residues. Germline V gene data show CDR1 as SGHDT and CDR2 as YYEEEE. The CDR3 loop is CASSQRTSVNEQFF. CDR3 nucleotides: TGTGCCAGCAGCCAAAGGACCTCCGTCAATGAGCAGTTCTTC.